The 32 T cell receptor beta chains given below trace back to one sample, sequenced in a study of T cell repertoires in cytomegalovirus infection. TCRdb used MiXCR to reprocess the reads, holding one entry per CDR3 protein. Among over 50,000 distinct CDR3 sequences listed, 20% to 25% were seen once. These TCRs' antigens remain unknown. The material sequenced was CD8+ T cells from cultured PBMCs, taken from culture after CMV antigen stimulation. Receptors originate from a human donor in good health (CMV status not recorded). Some clones in this sample may be carry-over from other donors' samples.

A few counts support this clonotype. The V and J genes are TRBV20-1 and TRBJ1-4; 9 nucleotides match TRBD1. This CDR3 has 15 residues. V was clipped by 3 bases and J by 6 bases; unmatched bases: 8. Germline CDR1 and CDR2: DFQATT and SNEGSKA (reference sequence). The CDR3 protein is CSARDRDRADEKLFF. The CDR3 DNA reads TGCAGTGCTAGGGACCGGGACAGGGCGGATGAAAAACTGTTTTTT.

The CDR3 here is CASSLGRISYEQYF. In DNA, the CDR3 is TGCGCCAGCAGCTTGGGCAGAATCTCCTACGAGCAGTACTTC. The chain couples TRBV5-1 to TRBJ2-7; D not resolved. The V and J ends lost 0 bases and 0 bases respectively, with 7 bases between them. This CDR3 region has 14 residues. Germline V lookup: CDR1 SGHRS, CDR2 YFSETQ. Combining the CDR3 with reference TRBV5-1 and TRBJ2-7 gives the whole variable domain KAGVTQTPRYLIKTRGQQVTLSCSPISGHRSVSWYQQTPGQGLQFLFEYFSETQRNKGNFPGRFSGRQFSNSRSEMNVSTLELGDSALYLCASSLGRISYEQYFGPGTRLTVT.

The chain recombines TRBV7-2 with TRBJ2-7; no definite D call. Germline CDR1 is SGHTA and CDR2 is FQGNSA. The CDR3 loop spans 10 amino acids. Trimming removed 6 bases at V and 3 bases at J, with 3 bases between. The CDR3 loop is CASRGYEQYF. DNA of the CDR3: TGTGCCAGCAGGGGCTACGAGCAGTACTTC.

The chain couples TRBV11-2 to TRBJ2-1, with 9 bases aligning to TRBD2. The CDR3 totals 15 residues. CDR1 is SGHAT and CDR2 is FQNNGV in the germline V gene. The ends lost 6 bases at V and 5 bases at J; junction bases unmatched: 8. CDR3 nucleotide sequence: TGTGCCAGCAGGACCGCGGGGGGGCATGACAATGAGCAGTTCTTC. This sequence encodes CASRTAGGHDNEQFF.

For the CDR3, the DNA is TGTGCCAGCAGCTGGGCCGACAGGAGCTCCTATGGCTACACCTTC. It is translated as CASSWADRSSYGYTF. The genes are TRBV12-3 or TRBV12-4 and TRBJ1-2, with D perhaps matching TRBD1 (6 bases). The CDR3 contains 15 residues. The V end was cut by 6 bases, the J end by 4 bases, with 18 bases between.

The chain combines TRBV7-9 with TRBJ1-1; D is unresolved. CDR1 SEHNR and CDR2 FQNEAQ come from the germline V gene (reference sequence). V was cut by 3 bases and J by 6 bases, with 14 bases left in between. The CDR3 spans 14 residues. Written as DNA, the CDR3 is TGTGCCAGCAGCTTCCTCGGACGGAAACCTGAAGCTTTCTTT. This gives the protein CASSFLGRKPEAFF.

This clonotype was detected ten times or more. The chain uses TRBV11-2 and TRBJ2-7; either TRBD1 or TRBD2 may supply D (5 bases each). This CDR3 comprises 15 residues. V was clipped by 3 bases and J by 1 base, with 13 bases between them. Germline CDR1 and CDR2: SGHAT and FQNNGV. CDR3 DNA sequence: TGTGCCAGCAGCTTCCCCGGGACGGCATCCTACGAGCAGTACTTC. This translates into CASSFPGTASYEQYF.

This clonotype was observed a handful of times. The V and J genes are TRBV30 and TRBJ2-2; 8 bases line up with TRBD2. The CDR3 spans 16 residues. Germline V lookup: CDR1 GTSNPN, CDR2 SVGIG (reference sequence). The ends lost 3 bases at V and 3 bases at J; junction bases unmatched: 9. CDR3 protein: CAWSPPGLVYTGELFF. CDR3 DNA: TGTGCCTGGAGCCCTCCGGGACTAGTATACACCGGGGAGCTGTTTTTT.

For the CDR3, the DNA is TGTGCCAGCAGCTTCTTGGTCTCTGGAAACACCATATATTTT. Translation: CASSFLVSGNTIYF. The genes are TRBV7-6 and TRBJ1-3; D not certain. V was clipped by 3 bases and J by 0 bases, with 6 bases between them. Germline CDR1 is SGHVS and CDR2 is FNYEAQ. CDR3 length: 14 amino acids.

The chain is built from TRBV7-2 and TRBJ2-3, with TRBD2 as a possible D gene (5 bases). Deletions cut 5 bases from V and 2 bases from J, with 11 bases between. CDR1 is SGHTA and CDR2 is FQGNSA in the germline V gene. The CDR3 has 14 residues. Here the CDR3 reads CASSPRRVTDTQYF. The CDR3 nucleotides read TGTGCCAGCAGCCCTCGGCGGGTCACAGATACGCAGTATTTT.

The chain recombines TRBV7-2 with TRBJ1-4, with 9 nucleotides matching TRBD1. V trimming: 5 bases; J trimming: 5 bases; junction bases outside the gene matches: 9. Germline V gene sequence: CDR1 SGHTA, CDR2 FQGNSA. The CDR3 is 16 amino acids. CDR3 sequence (DNA): TGTGCCAGCAGCGCGGAAGGACAGGGGCTAAATGAAAAACTGTTTTTT. Translating it yields CASSAEGQGLNEKLFF. The full variable domain, with the rest looked up from reference TRBV7-2 and TRBJ1-4, is GAGVSQSPSNKVTEKGKDVELRCDPISGHTALYWYRQSLGQGLEFLIYFQGNSAPDKSGLPSDRFSAERTGGSVSTLTIQRTQQEDSAVYLCASSAEGQGLNEKLFFGSGTQLSVL.

This clonotype has just a few counts. CDR3 DNA: TGCGCCAGCAGCCAACCTAGGGTCCAAGAGACCCAGTACTTC. Translating gives CASSQPRVQETQYF. The rearrangement uses TRBV4-1 and TRBJ2-5; D is undetermined. Germline CDR1 is MGHRA and CDR2 is YSYEKL. Trimming removed 2 bases from V and 1 base from J, with 8 bases in between. The CDR3 runs to 14 residues.

The chain joins TRBV30 to TRBJ2-2; no firm D call. Germline lookup yields CDR1 GTSNPN and CDR2 SVGIG (reference sequence). The CDR3 is 13 residues long. Deletions cut 2 bases from V and 5 bases from J, with 9 bases between. CDR3 sequence (DNA): TGTGCCTGGAGTTACGGGCGGACCGGGGAGCTGTTTTTT. This gives the protein CAWSYGRTGELFF.

The chain has TRBV19 and TRBJ1-5, with a possible D match to TRBD1 (6 bases). CDR1 and CDR2 (germline): LNHDA, SQIVND (reference sequence). This CDR3 has 16 residues. Trimming removed 3 bases from V and 3 bases from J, with 15 bases in between. CDR3 in DNA: TGTGCCAGTAGTATGGAGGGAAGGGGGGCCAATCAGCCCCAGCATTTT. Its translation is CASSMEGRGANQPQHF.

This clonotype occurred many times. The chain recombines TRBV12-3 or TRBV12-4 with TRBJ2-1, with D perhaps matching TRBD2 (6 bases). Trimming cost V 5 bases and J 4 bases, with 18 bases left between them. This CDR3 region has 16 residues. In nucleotides, the CDR3 is TGTGCCAGCAGTCCCCCCGGGACGGGACTTTACAATGAGCAGTTCTTC. It yields the protein CASSPPGTGLYNEQFF.

The chain is built from TRBV7-9 and TRBJ2-7, with a possible D match to TRBD2 (6 bases). The CDR3 is 14 amino acids. V shed 5 bases and J shed 3 bases, with 14 bases lying between them. The V gene's germline CDR1 is SEHNR and CDR2 FQNEAQ (reference sequence). The CDR3 DNA reads as TGTGCCAGCAGCGTTCCGGGACTCCACTACGAGCAGTACTTC. Encoded protein: CASSVPGLHYEQYF.

This clonotype was counted a few times. The gene calls are TRBV7-8 and TRBJ1-2; weak D call: TRBD1 (5 bases). V dropped 11 bases and J dropped 4 bases, with 17 bases sitting between them. In germline, CDR1 is SGHVS, CDR2 FQNEAQ. This CDR3 is 13 amino acids long. The CDR3 loop is CAAAVDTSYGYTF. In DNA form, the CDR3 reads TGTGCCGCGGCCGTGGACACCTCCTATGGCTACACCTTC.

This clonotype has just a few counts. CDR3 sequence (DNA): TGTGCCAGCAGCACCGAGGACAGGTCCTATGGCTACACCTTC. It yields the protein CASSTEDRSYGYTF. The chain couples TRBV7-2 to TRBJ1-2; TRBD1 matches at 7 bases. Germline V gene sequence: CDR1 SGHTA, CDR2 FQGNSA. Losses at the gene ends were 5 bases for V and 4 bases for J; bases not matched to a gene: 7. CDR3 length: 14 residues.

This clonotype was counted between two and nine times. The rearrangement links TRBV7-2 to TRBJ2-4; D perhaps matches TRBD1 (5 bases). The V gene's germline CDR1 is SGHTA and CDR2 FQGNSA. V was trimmed by 1 base and J by 0 bases, leaving 16 bases between them. This CDR3 has 18 residues. CDR3 protein: CASSLVLGPTVAKNIQYF. The CDR3 DNA follows: TGTGCCAGCAGCTTAGTCCTCGGGCCGACAGTAGCCAAAAACATTCAGTACTTC.

V usage is TRBV29-1 and J usage is TRBJ1-2, with 7 nucleotides matching TRBD1. Germline V lookup: CDR1 SQVTM, CDR2 ANQGSEA. This CDR3 region has 12 residues. The trim removed 5 bases at V and 8 bases at J, leaving 8 bases unmatched. The CDR3 bases are TGCAGCGTTCGGGCGGGGGACAGAGGCTACACCTTC. As protein: CSVRAGDRGYTF.

In its sample, this clonotype was seen a few times. At one boundary the junction diverges from the germline segment, which might be a read error. The chain links TRBV7-9 to TRBJ2-2; D is uncertain. This CDR3 is built from 11 residues. The germline V gene has CDR1 SEHNR and CDR2 FQNEAQ (reference sequence). This CDR3 reads CASSSGPRWSF. The DNA of the CDR3 is TGTGCCAGCAGCTCTGGACCCCGGTGGTCTTTT.

J is TRBJ1-1 and V is TRBV7-9; 7 nucleotides align to TRBD1. Germline V gene sequence: CDR1 SEHNR, CDR2 FQNEAQ (reference sequence). This CDR3 has 12 amino acids. Germline trimming cut 7 bases from V and 8 bases from J; bases unmatched to any gene: 7. CDR3 region: CASTPGQVEAFF. CDR3 DNA: TGTGCCAGCACCCCTGGACAGGTGGAAGCTTTCTTT.

The chain is built from TRBV6-6 and TRBJ2-3; 9 bases line up with TRBD2. The CDR3 runs 15 residues. Germline values: CDR1 MNHNY, CDR2 SVGAGI (reference sequence). V lost 4 bases and J lost 5; bases outside the gene matches: 7. The CDR3 reads CASSSAGGEGDTQYF. The CDR3 DNA is TGTGCCAGCAGTTCCGCGGGGGGGGAGGGAGATACGCAGTATTTT.

This clonotype was counted at least ten times. The rearrangement joins TRBV7-9 to TRBJ1-2; possible D gene TRBD1, 6 bases. Looked up from germline, CDR1 is SEHNR and CDR2 is FQNEAQ (reference sequence). V gave up 5 bases and J gave up 2 bases, with 15 bases separating them. The CDR3 totals 15 residues. CDR3 sequence: CASSHRDQQNYGYTF. CDR3 coding DNA: TGTGCCAGCAGCCACAGGGATCAGCAAAACTATGGCTACACCTTC.

This clonotype came up a few times. The chain employs TRBV30 and TRBJ2-1; the D is unclear. Trimming took off 6 bases at V and 0 bases at J, with 12 bases between the two ends. The CDR3 extends over 14 amino acids. Looked up from germline, CDR1 is GTSNPN and CDR2 is SVGIG (reference sequence). The CDR3 is CACLQASSYNEQFF. CDR3 DNA: TGTGCCTGCCTTCAGGCCAGCTCCTACAATGAGCAGTTCTTC.

This clonotype occurred a few times. This chain uses TRBV7-2 with TRBJ2-1, with a possible D match to TRBD2 (6 bases). The V gene's germline CDR1 is SGHTA and CDR2 FQGNSA. Trimming took off 7 bases at V and 0 bases at J, with 16 bases between the two ends. This CDR3 is 16 amino acids long. Here the CDR3 reads CASIESGPSSYNEQFF. The CDR3, as DNA: TGTGCCAGCATCGAAAGCGGGCCGAGCTCCTACAATGAGCAGTTCTTC.

The gene calls are TRBV6-2 or TRBV6-3 and TRBJ1-1; TRBD1 matches at 7 bases. Germline-derived CDR1 and CDR2 are MNHEY and SVGEGT. The CDR3 covers 16 residues. Germline trimming cut 5 bases from V and 3 bases from J; bases unmatched to any gene: 12. CDR3 DNA: TGTGCCAGCAGTCCCCAACCGGGACAGAGAGACACTGAAGCTTTCTTT. Amino acid sequence: CASSPQPGQRDTEAFF.

CDR3 residues: CASSFTRGGDLDTQYF. CDR3 nucleotides: TGTGCCAGCAGCTTCACGCGGGGGGGCGATTTGGATACGCAGTATTTT. The chain is built from TRBV7-8 and TRBJ2-3; 9 nucleotides line up with TRBD2. With 3 bases clipped from V and 6 bases from J, the junction kept 10 bases outside the gene matches. Germline CDR1 and CDR2: SGHVS and FQNEAQ. The CDR3 runs to 16 residues.

The chain recombines TRBV7-6 with TRBJ2-5; tentatively, D is TRBD1 (6 bases). Between the trimmed V and J ends, which lost 7 bases and 4 bases, there was a span of 13 bases. Per germline, CDR1 SGHVS and CDR2 FNYEAQ. The CDR3 contains 13 residues. The CDR3 sequence: CASTVGRGETQYF. CDR3 sequence (DNA): TGTGCCAGCACCGTCGGCAGGGGAGAGACCCAGTACTTC.

This clonotype has more than one count but fewer than ten. This chain connects TRBV7-2 to TRBJ1-4, with TRBD1 matching 7 bases. Trimming at V came to 3 bases and at J to 5 bases, leaving 3 bases not matched to a gene. Germline V CDR1 and CDR2: SGHTA, FQGNSA. CDR3 length: 14 residues. The CDR3 loop is CASSFRGANEKLFF. The DNA for the CDR3 is TGTGCCAGCAGCTTCAGGGGGGCAAATGAAAAACTGTTTTTT.

This clonotype was counted a few times. The V gene is TRBV7-6, the J gene TRBJ2-1; no clear D. The germline V gene encodes CDR1 SGHVS and CDR2 FNYEAQ. The CDR3 is 16 residues long. V was clipped by 1 base and J by 5 bases, with 15 bases between them. Here the CDR3 DNA reads TGTGCCAGCAGCTTAGTCCCCCTAACGGGTGACAATGAGCAGTTCTTC. Translated: CASSLVPLTGDNEQFF.

The J gene is TRBJ1-5, the V gene TRBV9; D gene uncertain. The CDR3 loop spans 11 amino acids. V was trimmed by 7 bases and J by 5 bases, leaving 7 bases between them. Looked up from germline, CDR1 is SGDLS and CDR2 is YYNGEE. The DNA of the CDR3 is TGTGCCAGCGGGCGAGATCAGCCCCAGCATTTT. Its translation is CASGRDQPQHF.